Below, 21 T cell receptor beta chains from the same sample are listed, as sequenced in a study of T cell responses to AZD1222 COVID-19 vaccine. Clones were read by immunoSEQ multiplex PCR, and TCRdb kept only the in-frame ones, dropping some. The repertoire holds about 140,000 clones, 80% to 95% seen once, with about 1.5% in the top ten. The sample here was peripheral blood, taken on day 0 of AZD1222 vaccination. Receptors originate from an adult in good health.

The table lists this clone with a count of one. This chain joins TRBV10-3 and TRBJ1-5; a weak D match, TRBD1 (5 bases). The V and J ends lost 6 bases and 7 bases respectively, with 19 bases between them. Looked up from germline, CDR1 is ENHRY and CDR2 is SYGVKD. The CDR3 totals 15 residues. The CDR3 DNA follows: TGTGCCATCAGCAATTCTATCGCCCGGGACCAGCCCCAGCATTTT. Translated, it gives CAISNSIARDQPQHF.

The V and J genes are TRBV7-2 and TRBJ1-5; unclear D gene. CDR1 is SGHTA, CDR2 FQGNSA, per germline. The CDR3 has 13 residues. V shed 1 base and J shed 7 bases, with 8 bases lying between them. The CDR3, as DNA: TGTGCCAGCAGCTTAGAGAGCGACCAGCCCCAGCATTTT. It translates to CASSLESDQPQHF. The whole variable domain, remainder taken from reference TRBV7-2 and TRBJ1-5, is GAGVSQSPSNKVTEKGKDVELRCDPISGHTALYWYRQSLGQGLEFLIYFQGNSAPDKSGLPSDRFSAERTGGSVSTLTIQRTQQEDSAVYLCASSLESDQPQHFGDGTRLSIL.

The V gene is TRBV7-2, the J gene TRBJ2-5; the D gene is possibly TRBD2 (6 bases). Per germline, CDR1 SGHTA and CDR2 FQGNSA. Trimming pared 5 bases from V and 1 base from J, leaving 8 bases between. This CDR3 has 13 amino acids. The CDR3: CASSPGVQETQYF. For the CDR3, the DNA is TGTGCCAGCAGCCCGGGGGTCCAAGAGACCCAGTACTTC.

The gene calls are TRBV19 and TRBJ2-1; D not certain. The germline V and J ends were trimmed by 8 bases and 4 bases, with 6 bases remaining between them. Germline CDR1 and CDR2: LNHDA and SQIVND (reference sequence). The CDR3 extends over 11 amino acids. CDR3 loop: CASLQYNEQFF. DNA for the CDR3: TGTGCCAGTCTACAGTACAATGAGCAGTTCTTC.

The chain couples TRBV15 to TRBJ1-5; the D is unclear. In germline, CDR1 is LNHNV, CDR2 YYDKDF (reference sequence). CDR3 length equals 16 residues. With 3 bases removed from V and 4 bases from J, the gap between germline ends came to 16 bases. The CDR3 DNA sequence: TGTGCCACCAGCAGTAACTTCCGGGCCTATAATCAGCCCCAGCATTTT. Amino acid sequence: CATSSNFRAYNQPQHF.

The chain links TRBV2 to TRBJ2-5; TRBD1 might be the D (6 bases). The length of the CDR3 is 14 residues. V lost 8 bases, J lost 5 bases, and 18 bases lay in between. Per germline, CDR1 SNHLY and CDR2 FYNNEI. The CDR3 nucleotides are TGTGCCAGCTGTAACAGGGTCCCCAAGGAGACCCAGTACTTC. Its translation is CASCNRVPKETQYF.

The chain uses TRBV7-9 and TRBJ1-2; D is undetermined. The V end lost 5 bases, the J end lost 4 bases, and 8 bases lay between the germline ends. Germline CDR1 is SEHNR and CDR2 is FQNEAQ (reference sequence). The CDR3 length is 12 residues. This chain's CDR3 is CASSAGGYGYTF. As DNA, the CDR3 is TGTGCCAGCAGCGCCGGAGGCTATGGCTACACCTTC. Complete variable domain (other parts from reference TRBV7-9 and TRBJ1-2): DTGVSQNPRHKITKRGQNVTFRCDPISEHNRLYWYRQTLGQGPEFLTYFQNEAQLEKSRLLSDRFSAERPKGSFSTLEIQRTEQGDSAMYLCASSAGGYGYTFGSGTRLTVV.

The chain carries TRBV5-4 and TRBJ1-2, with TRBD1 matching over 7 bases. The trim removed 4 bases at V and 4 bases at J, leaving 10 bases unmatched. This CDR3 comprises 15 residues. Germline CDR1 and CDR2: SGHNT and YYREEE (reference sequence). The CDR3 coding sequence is TGTGCCAGCAGCGTCTCACAGGGGATCGGCTATGGCTACACCTTC. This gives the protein CASSVSQGIGYGYTF. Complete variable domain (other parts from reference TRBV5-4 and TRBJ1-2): ETGVTQSPTHLIKTRGQQVTLRCSSQSGHNTVSWYQQALGQGPQFIFQYYREEENGRGNFPPRFSGLQFPNYSSELNVNALELDDSALYLCASSVSQGIGYGYTFGSGTRLTVV.

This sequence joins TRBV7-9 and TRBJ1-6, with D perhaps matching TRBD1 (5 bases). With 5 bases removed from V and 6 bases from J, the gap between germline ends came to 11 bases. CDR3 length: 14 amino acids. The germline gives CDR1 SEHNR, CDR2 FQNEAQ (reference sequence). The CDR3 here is CASSRHDSNSPLHF. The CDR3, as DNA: TGTGCCAGCAGCCGTCACGACAGTAATTCACCCCTCCACTTT.

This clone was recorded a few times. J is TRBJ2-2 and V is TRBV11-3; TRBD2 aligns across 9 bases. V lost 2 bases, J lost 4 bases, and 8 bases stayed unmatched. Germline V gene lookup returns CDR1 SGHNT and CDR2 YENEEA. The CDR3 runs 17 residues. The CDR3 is CASSLLWAGGGTGELFF. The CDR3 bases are TGTGCCAGCAGCTTACTCTGGGCGGGAGGGGGCACCGGGGAGCTGTTTTTT.

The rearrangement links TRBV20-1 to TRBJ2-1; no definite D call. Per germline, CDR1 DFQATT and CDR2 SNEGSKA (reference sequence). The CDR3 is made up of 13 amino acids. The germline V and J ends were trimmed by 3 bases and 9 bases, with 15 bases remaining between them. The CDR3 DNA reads TGCAGTGCTAGTGAGAGTGCGGAACTTGAGCAGTTCTTC. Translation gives CSASESAELEQFF.

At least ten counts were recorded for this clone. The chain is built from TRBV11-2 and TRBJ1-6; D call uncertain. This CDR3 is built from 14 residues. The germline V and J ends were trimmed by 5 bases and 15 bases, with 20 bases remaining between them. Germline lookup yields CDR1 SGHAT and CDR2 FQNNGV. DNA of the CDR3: TGTGCCAGCAGCCCCCTCGGTGGCCGCTTGCTCCTCCACTTT. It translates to CASSPLGGRLLLHF.

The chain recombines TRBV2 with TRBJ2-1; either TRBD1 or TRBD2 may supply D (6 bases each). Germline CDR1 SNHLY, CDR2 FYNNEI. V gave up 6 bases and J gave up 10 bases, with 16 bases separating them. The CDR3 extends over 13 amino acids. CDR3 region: CASRRGESGEQFF. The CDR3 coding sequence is TGTGCCAGCAGAAGGGGGGAGAGCGGGGAGCAGTTCTTC.

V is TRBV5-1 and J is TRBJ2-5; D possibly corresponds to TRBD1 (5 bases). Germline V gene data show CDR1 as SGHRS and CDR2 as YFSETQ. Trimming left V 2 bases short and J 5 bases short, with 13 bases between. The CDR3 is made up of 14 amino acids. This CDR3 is CASSLIQGRETQYF. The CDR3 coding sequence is TGCGCCAGCAGCTTAATTCAGGGAAGGGAGACCCAGTACTTC.

The CDR3, as DNA: TGTGCCAGCAGTTTACTCCAGCAGGGAGAGACCCAGTACTTC. This sequence encodes CASSLLQQGETQYF. The rearrangement joins TRBV27 to TRBJ2-5; weak D call: TRBD1 (5 bases). With 2 bases removed from V and 4 bases from J, the gap between germline ends came to 11 bases. The CDR3 spans 14 residues. The germline gives CDR1 MNHEY, CDR2 SMNVEV (reference sequence).

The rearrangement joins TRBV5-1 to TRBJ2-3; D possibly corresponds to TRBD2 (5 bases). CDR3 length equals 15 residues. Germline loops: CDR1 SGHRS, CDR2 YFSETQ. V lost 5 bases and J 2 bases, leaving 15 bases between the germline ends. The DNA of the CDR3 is TGCGCCAGCAGGGATCTGTCGGGAAACACAGATACGCAGTATTTT. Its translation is CASRDLSGNTDTQYF. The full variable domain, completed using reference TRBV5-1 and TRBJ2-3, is KAGVTQTPRYLIKTRGQQVTLSCSPISGHRSVSWYQQTPGQGLQFLFEYFSETQRNKGNFPGRFSGRQFSNSRSEMNVSTLELGDSALYLCASRDLSGNTDTQYFGPGTRLTVL.

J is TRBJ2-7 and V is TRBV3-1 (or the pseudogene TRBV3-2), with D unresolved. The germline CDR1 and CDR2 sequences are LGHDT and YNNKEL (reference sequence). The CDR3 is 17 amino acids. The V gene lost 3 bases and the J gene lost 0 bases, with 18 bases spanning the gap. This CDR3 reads CASSQRTPYSTSYEQYF. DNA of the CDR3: TGTGCCAGCAGCCAGCGGACCCCTTATTCAACCTCCTACGAGCAGTACTTC.

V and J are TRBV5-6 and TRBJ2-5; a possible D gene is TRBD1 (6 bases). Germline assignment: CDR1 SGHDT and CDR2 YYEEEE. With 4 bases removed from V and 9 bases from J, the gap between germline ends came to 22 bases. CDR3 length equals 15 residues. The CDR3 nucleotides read TGTGCCAGCAGCGTCATCAGGCAGGGGTTACAGGCCCAGTACTTC. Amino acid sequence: CASSVIRQGLQAQYF.

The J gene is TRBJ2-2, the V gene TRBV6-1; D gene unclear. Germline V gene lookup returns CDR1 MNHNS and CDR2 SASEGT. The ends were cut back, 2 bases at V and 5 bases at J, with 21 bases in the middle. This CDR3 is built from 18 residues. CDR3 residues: CASSEFLDPRRRTGELFF. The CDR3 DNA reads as TGTGCCAGCAGTGAATTTTTGGACCCTCGTCGTCGGACCGGGGAGCTGTTTTTT.

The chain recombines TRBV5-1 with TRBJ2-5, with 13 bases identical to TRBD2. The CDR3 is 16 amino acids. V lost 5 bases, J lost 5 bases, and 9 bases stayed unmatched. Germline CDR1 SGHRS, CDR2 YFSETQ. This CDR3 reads CASRPGLAGSSETQYF. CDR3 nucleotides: TGCGCCAGCAGGCCGGGACTAGCGGGAAGTTCGGAGACCCAGTACTTC.

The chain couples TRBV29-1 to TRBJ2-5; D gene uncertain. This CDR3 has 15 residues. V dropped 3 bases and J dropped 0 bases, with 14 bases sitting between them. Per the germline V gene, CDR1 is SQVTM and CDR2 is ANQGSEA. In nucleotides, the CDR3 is TGCAGCGTTGACCAGCCAACAGAGTACCAAGAGACCCAGTACTTC. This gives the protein CSVDQPTEYQETQYF.